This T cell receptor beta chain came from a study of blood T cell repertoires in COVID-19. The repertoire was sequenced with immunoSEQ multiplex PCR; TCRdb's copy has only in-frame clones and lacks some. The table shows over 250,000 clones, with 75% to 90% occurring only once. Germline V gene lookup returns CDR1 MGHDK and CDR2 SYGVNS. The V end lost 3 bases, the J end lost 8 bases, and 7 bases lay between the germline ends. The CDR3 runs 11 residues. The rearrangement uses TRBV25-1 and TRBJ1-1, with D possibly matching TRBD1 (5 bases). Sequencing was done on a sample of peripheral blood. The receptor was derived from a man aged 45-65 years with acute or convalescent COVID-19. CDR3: CASSDGGEAFF. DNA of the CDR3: TGTGCCAGCAGTGATGGGGGGGAAGCTTTCTTT.